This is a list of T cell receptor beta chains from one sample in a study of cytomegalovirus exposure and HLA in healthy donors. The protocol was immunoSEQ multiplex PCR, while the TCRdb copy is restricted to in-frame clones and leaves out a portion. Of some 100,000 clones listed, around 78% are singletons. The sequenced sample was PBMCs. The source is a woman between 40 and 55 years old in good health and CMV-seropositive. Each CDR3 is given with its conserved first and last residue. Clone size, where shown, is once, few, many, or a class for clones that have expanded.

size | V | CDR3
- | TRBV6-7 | CASRTPRGGRNTEAFF
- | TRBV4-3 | CASSHRAYEQYF
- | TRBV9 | CASSASDSYTGELFF
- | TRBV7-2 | CASSPNYEQYF
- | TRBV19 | CASSRETGGNEQFF
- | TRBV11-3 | CASKPGQHPSGANVLTF
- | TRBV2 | CASTVSRPEAFF
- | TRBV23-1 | CASSRYGLAGTYNEQFF
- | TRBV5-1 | CASSLPRGTEAFF
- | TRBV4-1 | CASSSLTGVDQPQHF
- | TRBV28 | CASSFIGQEGQPQHF
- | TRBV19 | CASSGRQGNYGYTF
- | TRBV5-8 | CASSSRGGSSEPQHF
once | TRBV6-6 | CASSYLEVEGTQYF
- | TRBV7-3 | CASSLGQGINYGYTF
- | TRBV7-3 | CASREWGDGPYEQYF
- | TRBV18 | CASSPSPAGQGTTDTQYF
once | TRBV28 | CAATGGAYYGYTF
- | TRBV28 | CASSEDSLYGYTF
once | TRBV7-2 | CASSRAGQSNEKLFF
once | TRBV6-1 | CASGRESPYEQYF
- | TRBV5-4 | CASSLASGRREQYF
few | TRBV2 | CASSLSGRAGDTQYF
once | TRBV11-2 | CASSLVRTSGRQTQYF
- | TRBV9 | CASSVGTGLGEQYF
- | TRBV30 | CAWSVTPTYNEQFF
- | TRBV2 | CASSEAQGQETQYF
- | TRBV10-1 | CASRGETGHCTDTQYF
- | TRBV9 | CASSVDRGLQETQYF
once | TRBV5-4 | CASSLVTGEETQYF
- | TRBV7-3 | CASSKTSGSPPSYEQYF
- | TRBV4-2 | CASSLHNRAETQYF
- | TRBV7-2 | CASSRQGPYEQYF
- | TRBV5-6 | CASSLRLAAVNEQFF
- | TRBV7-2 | CASSLGGSGFYNEQFF
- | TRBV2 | CASSTDFSNQPQHF
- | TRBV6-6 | CASSYGGSNQVEQFF
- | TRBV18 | CASSWEGGPGTDTQYF
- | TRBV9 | CASSFRAGGAGITQYF
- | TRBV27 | CASSLTSGSTDTQYF
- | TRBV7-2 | CASSFLGQGEAFF
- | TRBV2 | CASSERGPLTAIQYF
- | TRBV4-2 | CASSQETSASDTQYF
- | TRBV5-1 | CASSPIDRGWTEAFF
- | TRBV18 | CASSPSEETQYF
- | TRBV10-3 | CAIDLRGGRRGGYTF
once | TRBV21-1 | CASTTYEQYF